This is a list of T cell receptor beta chains from one sample in a study of blood T cell repertoires in COVID-19. The table came from immunoSEQ multiplex PCR; TCRdb's copy has only in-frame clones and leaves some out. This table has hundreds of thousands of clones, over 70% appearing once. Sequenced material: peripheral blood. The receptors were gathered from a woman in her 70s with COVID-19, enrolled during active disease. CDR3s include the opening cysteine and the closing phenylalanine or tryptophan. The order of the fields is clone size, CDR3 length, V gene, D gene, J gene, CDR3 DNA, CDR3 protein. A D gene is named only where the DNA matches it firmly. Size values are once, few and many counts, or a class for expanded clones, and some rows have none.

abundance: -
len: 13
v_gene: TRBV30
d_gene: TRBD2
j_gene: TRBJ2-2
CDR3nt: TGTGCCTGGAAGCGGGAGATTATCGGGGAGCTGTTTTTT
CDR3aa: CAWKREIIGELFF

abundance: -
len: 16
v_gene: TRBV24-1
d_gene: TRBD2
j_gene: TRBJ2-5
CDR3nt: TGTGCCACCAGTGATCCGATAGCGGGAGGGGGCAAGACCCAGTACTTC
CDR3aa: CATSDPIAGGGKTQYF

abundance: -
len: 15
v_gene: TRBV27
d_gene: TRBD1
j_gene: TRBJ2-1
CDR3nt: TGTGCCAGCAGTTTTCGGACAGGGGGACACAATGAGCAGTTCTTC
CDR3aa: CASSFRTGGHNEQFF

abundance: -
len: 14
v_gene: TRBV18
d_gene: -
j_gene: TRBJ1-5
CDR3nt: TGTGCCAGCTCACCACAGGGAGAGGATCAGCCCCAGCATTTT
CDR3aa: CASSPQGEDQPQHF

abundance: once
len: 13
v_gene: TRBV6-2/TRBV6-3
d_gene: TRBD1
j_gene: TRBJ1-1
CDR3nt: TGTGCCAGCAGTCCGACTTTCAGGGGGCAAGCTTTCTTT
CDR3aa: CASSPTFRGQAFF

abundance: -
len: 14
v_gene: TRBV11-3
d_gene: TRBD1
j_gene: TRBJ1-5
CDR3nt: TGTGCCAGCAGCTCCGGGACAGGGACGCAGCCCCAGCATTTT
CDR3aa: CASSSGTGTQPQHF

abundance: once
len: 14
v_gene: TRBV7-8
d_gene: TRBD1
j_gene: TRBJ1-6
CDR3nt: TGTGCCAGCAGCTTGGGGACAGGGTTTTCACCCCTCCACTTT
CDR3aa: CASSLGTGFSPLHF

abundance: -
len: 15
v_gene: TRBV15
d_gene: TRBD1
j_gene: TRBJ1-2
CDR3nt: TGTGCCACCAGCGGCCGGGACAGGGGGTACTATGGCTACACCTTC
CDR3aa: CATSGRDRGYYGYTF

abundance: -
len: 13
v_gene: TRBV19
d_gene: -
j_gene: TRBJ1-5
CDR3nt: TGTGCCAGTAGTACGACCCACAGGCAGCCCCAGCATTTT
CDR3aa: CASSTTHRQPQHF

abundance: -
len: 13
v_gene: TRBV19
d_gene: TRBD1
j_gene: TRBJ2-7
CDR3nt: TGTGCCAGTAGTACCGACAGGGGACACGAGCAGTACTTC
CDR3aa: CASSTDRGHEQYF

abundance: -
len: 15
v_gene: TRBV28
d_gene: TRBD1
j_gene: TRBJ1-1
CDR3nt: TGTGCCAGCAGTTTACTGGACAGGGACGCCACTGAAGCTTTCTTT
CDR3aa: CASSLLDRDATEAFF

abundance: -
len: 16
v_gene: TRBV5-8
d_gene: TRBD1
j_gene: TRBJ2-1
CDR3nt: TGTGCCAGCAGCTCGCACAGGGGGCGATTGATGGATGAGCAGTTCTTC
CDR3aa: CASSSHRGRLMDEQFF

abundance: -
len: 15
v_gene: TRBV7-9
d_gene: TRBD1
j_gene: TRBJ1-6
CDR3nt: TGTGCCAGCAGCTTCCCGACCGGGACAGGTTCACCCCTCCACTTT
CDR3aa: CASSFPTGTGSPLHF

abundance: -
len: 17
v_gene: TRBV29-1
d_gene: TRBD1
j_gene: TRBJ1-2
CDR3nt: TGCAGCGTTGATACTACCGGGACAGGGGTGCTTGGCTATGGCTACACCTTC
CDR3aa: CSVDTTGTGVLGYGYTF

abundance: few
len: 14
v_gene: TRBV5-1
d_gene: TRBD2
j_gene: TRBJ2-7
CDR3nt: TGCGCCAGTTGGACCGGGACTAGCAACTACGAGCAGTACTTC
CDR3aa: CASWTGTSNYEQYF

abundance: -
len: 17
v_gene: TRBV3-1/TRBV3-2
d_gene: TRBD2
j_gene: TRBJ2-2
CDR3nt: TGTGCCAGCAGCGCAGTTCATGGGCGGGAGGGATCCGGGGAGCTGTTTTTT
CDR3aa: CASSAVHGREGSGELFF

abundance: -
len: 13
v_gene: TRBV6-2/TRBV6-3
d_gene: -
j_gene: TRBJ1-6
CDR3nt: TGTGCCAGCAGTTACTGGGAGGGTTCACCCCTCCACTTT
CDR3aa: CASSYWEGSPLHF

abundance: once
len: 12
v_gene: TRBV28
d_gene: TRBD1
j_gene: TRBJ1-2
CDR3nt: TGTGCCGGACAGGGGACTTCGGAGGGCTACACCTTC
CDR3aa: CAGQGTSEGYTF

abundance: -
len: 16
v_gene: TRBV6-5
d_gene: TRBD2
j_gene: TRBJ2-4
CDR3nt: TGTGCCAGCAGTTCTACTAGCGGGTTGGGCAAAAACATTCAGTACTTC
CDR3aa: CASSSTSGLGKNIQYF

abundance: -
len: 14
v_gene: TRBV28
d_gene: TRBD1
j_gene: TRBJ1-4
CDR3nt: TGTGCCAGCAGTCGGACAGGACCAAATGAAAAACTGTTTTTT
CDR3aa: CASSRTGPNEKLFF

abundance: -
len: 15
v_gene: TRBV5-5
d_gene: TRBD1
j_gene: TRBJ2-7
CDR3nt: TGTGCCAGCAGCTCGCCGGGACAGGGCTCCTACGAGCAGTACTTC
CDR3aa: CASSSPGQGSYEQYF

abundance: -
len: 12
v_gene: TRBV28
d_gene: -
j_gene: TRBJ1-4
CDR3nt: TGTGCCAGCGGGGCCGAGGAGGAAAAACTGTTTTTT
CDR3aa: CASGAEEEKLFF

abundance: -
len: 14
v_gene: TRBV5-1
d_gene: TRBD1
j_gene: TRBJ2-7
CDR3nt: TGCGCCAGCAGCCGCGGGGACAGGGTAGGCGAGCAGTACTTC
CDR3aa: CASSRGDRVGEQYF

abundance: -
len: 16
v_gene: TRBV4-2
d_gene: -
j_gene: TRBJ1-6
CDR3nt: TGTGCCAGCAGCCAAGTTTTAAGGAGGGATCGTTCACCCCTCCACTTT
CDR3aa: CASSQVLRRDRSPLHF

abundance: -
len: 15
v_gene: TRBV3-1/TRBV3-2
d_gene: TRBD1
j_gene: TRBJ1-5
CDR3nt: TGTGCCAGCAGTCCGGGACAGGGCCCCAATCAGCCCCAGCATTTT
CDR3aa: CASSPGQGPNQPQHF

abundance: -
len: 13
v_gene: TRBV19
d_gene: -
j_gene: TRBJ2-7
CDR3nt: TGTGCCAGCAGTGGCGGGATCCTTGGAGGACAGTACTTC
CDR3aa: CASSGGILGGQYF

abundance: once
len: 14
v_gene: TRBV27
d_gene: TRBD1
j_gene: TRBJ2-7
CDR3nt: TGTGCCAGCAGAACAGGGGGCTCAACCTACGAGCAGTACTTC
CDR3aa: CASRTGGSTYEQYF

abundance: -
len: 15
v_gene: TRBV21-1
d_gene: -
j_gene: TRBJ1-4
CDR3nt: TGTGCCAGCAGCGACACAGGGAATACTAATGAAAAACTGTTTTTT
CDR3aa: CASSDTGNTNEKLFF

abundance: -
len: 15
v_gene: TRBV29-1
d_gene: -
j_gene: TRBJ1-5
CDR3nt: TGCAGCGTTGTTATTCGGCAGGGGCCCAATCAGCCCCAGCATTTT
CDR3aa: CSVVIRQGPNQPQHF

abundance: -
len: 15
v_gene: TRBV6-5
d_gene: -
j_gene: TRBJ1-2
CDR3nt: TGTGCCAGCAGTTACCGGCCGGGGGGGGGCTATGGCTACACCTTC
CDR3aa: CASSYRPGGGYGYTF

abundance: once
len: 15
v_gene: TRBV24-1
d_gene: TRBD1
j_gene: TRBJ2-1
CDR3nt: TGTGCCACCAGTGAAACGACAGGGCCCCGATTCGAGCAGTTCTTC
CDR3aa: CATSETTGPRFEQFF

abundance: -
len: 15
v_gene: TRBV30
d_gene: TRBD1
j_gene: TRBJ1-1
CDR3nt: TGTGCCTGGAAAAGGACAGGTCCCTTGAACACTGAAGCTTTCTTT
CDR3aa: CAWKRTGPLNTEAFF

abundance: -
len: 14
v_gene: TRBV10-3
d_gene: -
j_gene: TRBJ1-3
CDR3nt: TGTGCCATCTCCACCGCCGAGGGTGGAAACACCATATATTTT
CDR3aa: CAISTAEGGNTIYF

abundance: once
len: 16
v_gene: TRBV19
d_gene: TRBD2
j_gene: TRBJ2-1
CDR3nt: TGTGCCAGTACTCGAAAGCGGGATTTCTCCTACAATGAGCAGTTCTTC
CDR3aa: CASTRKRDFSYNEQFF

abundance: -
len: 14
v_gene: TRBV28
d_gene: TRBD1
j_gene: TRBJ1-1
CDR3nt: TGTGCCAGCAGTTTAAGTGGACAGGGCGCTGAAGCTTTCTTT
CDR3aa: CASSLSGQGAEAFF

abundance: -
len: 16
v_gene: TRBV6-5
d_gene: TRBD2
j_gene: TRBJ2-1
CDR3nt: TGTGCCAGCAGTTCCTCGGCTAGCGGGAGTTACAATGAGCAGTTCTTC
CDR3aa: CASSSSASGSYNEQFF

abundance: once
len: 16
v_gene: TRBV10-1
d_gene: -
j_gene: TRBJ2-7
CDR3nt: TGCGCCAGCAGTGAGTCGAGGAGCGCGAGCTCCTACGAGCAGTACTTC
CDR3aa: CASSESRSASSYEQYF

abundance: -
len: 15
v_gene: TRBV28
d_gene: TRBD1
j_gene: TRBJ2-7
CDR3nt: TGTGCCAGCAGTGAGTCCGGGACAGGGTCACACGAGCAGTACTTC
CDR3aa: CASSESGTGSHEQYF

abundance: -
len: 15
v_gene: TRBV29-1
d_gene: TRBD1
j_gene: TRBJ1-5
CDR3nt: TGCAGCGTTGAAGATTGGGGACAGGGCAATCAGCCCCAGCATTTT
CDR3aa: CSVEDWGQGNQPQHF

abundance: -
len: 14
v_gene: TRBV30
d_gene: TRBD1
j_gene: TRBJ2-7
CDR3nt: TGTGCCTGGAGTGTGACAGGGTTAAAGATCGAGCAGTACTTC
CDR3aa: CAWSVTGLKIEQYF

abundance: -
len: 16
v_gene: TRBV5-1
d_gene: TRBD2
j_gene: TRBJ2-5
CDR3nt: TGCGCCAGCAGCTTCCAAGCGGGAGCAAGGGGAGAGACCCAGTACTTC
CDR3aa: CASSFQAGARGETQYF

abundance: -
len: 14
v_gene: TRBV6-5
d_gene: -
j_gene: TRBJ1-1
CDR3nt: TGTGCCAGCAGCTCCAGGGGTGGGACCACTGAAGCTTTCTTT
CDR3aa: CASSSRGGTTEAFF

abundance: -
len: 15
v_gene: TRBV30
d_gene: -
j_gene: TRBJ1-2
CDR3nt: TGTGCCTGGAGTGTTATTTTGGGCACAGATTATGGCTACACCTTC
CDR3aa: CAWSVILGTDYGYTF

abundance: once
len: 13
v_gene: TRBV29-1
d_gene: TRBD2
j_gene: TRBJ2-1
CDR3nt: TGCAGCGTTGAAGAGGGGAGGGTGAGGGAGCAGTTCTTC
CDR3aa: CSVEEGRVREQFF

abundance: -
len: 12
v_gene: TRBV5-5
d_gene: -
j_gene: TRBJ1-1
CDR3nt: TGTGCCAGCAGTGGCATGAACACTGAAGCTTTCTTT
CDR3aa: CASSGMNTEAFF

abundance: -
len: 14
v_gene: TRBV4-2
d_gene: -
j_gene: TRBJ2-3
CDR3nt: TGTGCCAGCAGACCGGGAGCTAGCACAGATACGCAGTATTTT
CDR3aa: CASRPGASTDTQYF

abundance: -
len: 13
v_gene: TRBV14
d_gene: -
j_gene: TRBJ2-2
CDR3nt: TGTGCCAGCCTAAGGGGCAACACCGGGGAGCTGTTTTTT
CDR3aa: CASLRGNTGELFF

abundance: -
len: 18
v_gene: TRBV19
d_gene: TRBD2
j_gene: TRBJ2-1
CDR3nt: TGTGCCAGTAGTCTCCAAGGAGGAACTAGCGGACCCTACAATGAGCAGTTCTTC
CDR3aa: CASSLQGGTSGPYNEQFF

abundance: once
len: 15
v_gene: TRBV9
d_gene: TRBD1
j_gene: TRBJ1-2
CDR3nt: TGTGCCAGCAGCGTAGCTTGGTCAGGGGGCTATGGCTACACCTTC
CDR3aa: CASSVAWSGGYGYTF

abundance: -
len: 14
v_gene: TRBV5-1
d_gene: -
j_gene: TRBJ2-7
CDR3nt: TGCGCCAGCAGCTTGGCCAGTAGTGGAGTCGAGCAGTACTTC
CDR3aa: CASSLASSGVEQYF

abundance: once
len: 13
v_gene: TRBV29-1
d_gene: TRBD2
j_gene: TRBJ2-1
CDR3nt: TGCAGCGGGACAAGGACTAGCGATAATGAGCAGTTCTTC
CDR3aa: CSGTRTSDNEQFF

abundance: -
len: 17
v_gene: TRBV10-3
d_gene: TRBD2
j_gene: TRBJ2-2
CDR3nt: TGTGCCACCGAAGAGACTAGCGGGAGGACGAACACCGGGGAGCTGTTTTTT
CDR3aa: CATEETSGRTNTGELFF

abundance: -
len: 15
v_gene: TRBV2
d_gene: -
j_gene: TRBJ1-4
CDR3nt: TGTGCCAGCAGTGAGGAGCAGGGCAGGAATGAAAAACTGTTTTTT
CDR3aa: CASSEEQGRNEKLFF

abundance: -
len: 12
v_gene: TRBV3-1/TRBV3-2
d_gene: -
j_gene: TRBJ2-7
CDR3nt: TGTGCCAGCAGCCAAATCAGTTACGAGCAGTACTTC
CDR3aa: CASSQISYEQYF

abundance: -
len: 15
v_gene: TRBV7-3
d_gene: TRBD2
j_gene: TRBJ2-7
CDR3nt: TGTGCCAGCAGCGAGACTAGCGGGGCACAATACGAGCAGTACTTC
CDR3aa: CASSETSGAQYEQYF

abundance: -
len: 11
v_gene: TRBV6-5
d_gene: -
j_gene: TRBJ2-7
CDR3nt: TGTGCCAGCAGTAGGGGCTACGAGCAGTACTTC
CDR3aa: CASSRGYEQYF

abundance: -
len: 14
v_gene: TRBV24-1
d_gene: -
j_gene: TRBJ2-7
CDR3nt: TGTGCCACCAGTGGGTCCGGTACTCACTACGAGCAGTACTTC
CDR3aa: CATSGSGTHYEQYF